This TCR beta chain originates from a study of cytomegalovirus exposure and HLA in healthy donors. Overall study results and limits: Diagnosis of cytomegalovirus status made by the classifier reportedly showed high specificity and sensitivity. Later, TCR association rates were found to vary by HLA locus, highest for DRB1 and lowest for HLA-C.

There are 13 residues in the CDR3. Germline lookup yields CDR1 SGHDT and CDR2 YYEEEE. V lost 1 base to trimming and J lost 3 bases, with 6 bases between them. Notes on this clone: Its specificity is not known.

60 Vbeta and 13 Jbeta primers were used in PCR. Data came from immunoSEQ multiplex PCR; TCRdb stores just in-frame clones and leaves some out. The sample lists roughly 130,000 clones, about 74% occurring once. The J gene is TRBJ2-3, the V gene TRBV5-6; tentatively, D is TRBD1 (5 bases). This clonotype was obtained from a man in his forties or fifties in good health and CMV-seropositive. Sequencing was carried out using PBMCs. The CDR3 loop is CASSLQGTDTQYF. The CDR3 region has the DNA TGTGCCAGCAGCTTGCAGGGTACAGATACGCAGTATTTT.